These T cell receptor beta chains were read from a single sample in a study of T cells in Graves' hyperthyroidism and ophthalmopathy. TCRdb reanalysed the multiplex PCR reads using MiXCR and keeps one entry per CDR3 protein. The table shows around 190,000 distinct CDR3 sequences, with about a sixth occurring only once. Sample: blood. The receptors were sampled from a woman aged 50 to 60 with Graves' hyperthyroidism. CDR3s include the opening cysteine and the closing phenylalanine or tryptophan. A D gene is named only where the DNA matches it firmly. Clone size is shown for a subset of rows, as once, few, many or a class of expanded clone.

d_gene,abundance,j_gene,v_gene,len,CDR3nt,CDR3aa
TRBD2,-,TRBJ2-5,TRBV9,17,TGTGCCAGCAGCGTAGCCCCACTAGCGGGGGGGGGAGAGACCCAGTACTTC,CASSVAPLAGGGETQYF
TRBD1,many,TRBJ1-2,TRBV15,14,TGTGCCACCAGCAGAGACAGGGGGCAAGCAGCCTACACCTTC,CATSRDRGQAAYTF
-,many,TRBJ2-5,TRBV2,14,TGTGCCAGCCAGGGCAGAGGGATCCAAGAGACCCAGTACTTC,CASQGRGIQETQYF
-,many,TRBJ1-2,TRBV5-8,12,TGTGCCAGCAGCCCGGACTTCTATGGCTACACCTTC,CASSPDFYGYTF
-,many,TRBJ2-7,TRBV20-1,13,TGCAGTGCTAGTAGAAGCGCGGGTTCGGAGCAGTACTTC,CSASRSAGSEQYF
TRBD1,many,TRBJ2-5,TRBV10-3,13,TGTGCCATCAGCAGGGACAGGGGAGAGACCCAGTACTTC,CAISRDRGETQYF
-,-,TRBJ1-1,TRBV29-1,13,TGCAGCGTTGAAGACAGGGGAGTCCCTGAAGCTTTCTTT,CSVEDRGVPEAFF
TRBD2,-,TRBJ2-7,TRBV9,16,TGTGCCAGCAGCGTAGAACTAGCGGGGAGATCCTACGAGCAGTACTTC,CASSVELAGRSYEQYF
TRBD2,-,TRBJ2-2,TRBV7-3,16,TGTGCCAGCAGCTCAAGCGGGGGGATCGGGATCGGGGAGCTGTTTTTT,CASSSSGGIGIGELFF
-,few,TRBJ2-5,TRBV20-1,12,TGCAGTGCTCCCCCGGGCCAAGAGACCCAGTACTTC,CSAPPGQETQYF
TRBD1,many,TRBJ1-2,TRBV28,14,TGTGCCAGCTGGGACAGGGGGCTAGACTATGGCTACACCTTC,CASWDRGLDYGYTF
TRBD2,many,TRBJ2-1,TRBV7-2,15,TGTGCCAGCAGCTTTAGCGGGGGGGATTACAATGAGCAGTTCTTC,CASSFSGGDYNEQFF
-,many,TRBJ2-7,TRBV28,13,TGTGCCAGCAGTTCGGCAGGGCGGTACGAGCAGTACTTC,CASSSAGRYEQYF
-,-,TRBJ1-4,TRBV7-9,15,TGTGCCAGCAGCTTTGGAATGTCTAGCCTCGAAAAACTGTTTTTT,CASSFGMSSLEKLFF
-,many,TRBJ1-5,TRBV19,17,TGTGCCAGTAGTATACCCTCCGGGAGATATAGCAATCAGCCCCAGCATTTT,CASSIPSGRYSNQPQHF
-,many,TRBJ2-1,TRBV10-1,14,TGCGCCAGCAGTGAGCGACCGGGTGGGGATGAGCAGTTCTTC,CASSERPGGDEQFF
TRBD2,many,TRBJ2-5,TRBV7-8,16,TGTGCCAGCAGCGAATTAGGACTAGCGGAGGGGGGGGCCCAGTACTTC,CASSELGLAEGGAQYF
-,many,TRBJ1-1,TRBV11-1,14,TGTGCCAGCAGCCGGGACGAAAAGGGCACTGAAGCTTTCTTT,CASSRDEKGTEAFF
TRBD2,many,TRBJ2-1,TRBV11-2,15,TGTGCCAGCAGCCAGGGACTAGCGGGGGGGCCGTTGCTGTTCTTC,CASSQGLAGGPLLFF
TRBD2,-,TRBJ2-5,TRBV18,13,TGTGCCAGCTTGCCGGGAGGCCAAAAGACCCAGTACTTC,CASLPGGQKTQYF
-,many,TRBJ2-7,TRBV5-1,15,TGCGCCAGCAGCCGCGAACCAGACCCATCCTACGAGCAGTACTTC,CASSREPDPSYEQYF
TRBD1,many,TRBJ1-2,TRBV27,15,TGTGCCAGCAGTCCCCTCGGGACAGTGAGTTATGGCTACACCTTC,CASSPLGTVSYGYTF
TRBD2,-,TRBJ2-1,TRBV5-1,15,TGCGCCAGCAGTGGACTAGCCCCACAGGACAATGAGCAGTTCTTC,CASSGLAPQDNEQFF
-,many,TRBJ2-7,TRBV7-8,14,TGTGCCAGCAGCTTAGATCCGGGGGCTTACGAGCAGTACTTC,CASSLDPGAYEQYF